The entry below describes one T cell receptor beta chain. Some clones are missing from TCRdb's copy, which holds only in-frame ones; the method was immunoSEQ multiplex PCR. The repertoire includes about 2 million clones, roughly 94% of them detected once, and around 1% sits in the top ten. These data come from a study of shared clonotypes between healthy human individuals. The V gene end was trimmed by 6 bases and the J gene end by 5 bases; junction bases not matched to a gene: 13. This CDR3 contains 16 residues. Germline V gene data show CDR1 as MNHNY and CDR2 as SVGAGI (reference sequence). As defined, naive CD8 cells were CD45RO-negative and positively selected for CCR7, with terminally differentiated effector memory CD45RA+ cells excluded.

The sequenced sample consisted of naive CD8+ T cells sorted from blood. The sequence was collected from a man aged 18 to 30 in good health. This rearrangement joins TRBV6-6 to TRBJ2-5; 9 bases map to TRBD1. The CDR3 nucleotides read TGTGCCAGCAGGGGGGTACCGGGACAGGGTTCCGAGACCCAGTACTTC. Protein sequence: CASRGVPGQGSETQYF.